The clone carrying this T cell receptor (beta chain) was seen many times. Antigen: not known. Researchers took RNA transcripts and amplified the TCR beta CDR3 regions from them. The HTBI primer set drove a first-round RT-PCR of the TCR CDR3. One entry per CDR3 protein results from TCRdb running MiXCR on the multiplex PCR reads. The table lists some 800,000 distinct CDR3 sequences, roughly 40% of them singletons. This sample was taken from a study of T cells in Graves' hyperthyroidism and ophthalmopathy. Study conclusions and caveats: In the blood, most expanded thyroid clonotypes above 0.001 appeared as well. Using 13 V-J features, a model discriminated ophthalmopathy from stable hyperthyroidism.

The germline V gene encodes CDR1 LNHDA and CDR2 SQIVND (reference sequence). The CDR3 spans 15 residues. Trimming removed 7 bases at V and 0 bases at J, with 15 bases between. This receptor was obtained from a young man with Graves' hyperthyroidism. Material for sequencing was blood. V is TRBV19 and J is TRBJ1-1; weak D call: TRBD1 (5 bases). The CDR3 sequence is CASKGQGTMNTEAFF. As DNA, the CDR3 is TGTGCCAGTAAGGGGCAGGGAACCATGAACACTGAAGCTTTCTTT.